The 11 T cell receptor beta chains given below trace back to one sample, sequenced in a study of cytomegalovirus exposure and HLA in healthy donors. 60 Vbeta and 13 Jbeta primers were used in PCR. Only in-frame clones appear in the TCRdb table, and some are missing; sequencing was by immunoSEQ multiplex PCR. The table shows 150,000 to 200,000 clones, with around 78% occurring only once. What was sequenced was PBMCs. The receptors come from a woman between 35 and 50 years old in good health and CMV-seronegative.

The rearrangement links TRBV7-9 to TRBJ2-7, with D maybe TRBD1 (6 bases). CDR3 length: 14 residues. The germline CDR1 and CDR2 sequences are SEHNR and FQNEAQ (reference sequence). V was cut by 5 bases and J by 3 bases, with 14 bases left in between. In nucleotides, the CDR3 is TGTGCCAGCAGCACGCCGGGACATTACTACGAGCAGTACTTC. Its protein is CASSTPGHYYEQYF. Using reference TRBV7-9 and TRBJ2-7 for the parts outside the CDR3, the full variable domain is DTGVSQNPRHKITKRGQNVTFRCDPISEHNRLYWYRQTLGQGPEFLTYFQNEAQLEKSRLLSDRFSAERPKGSFSTLEIQRTEQGDSAMYLCASSTPGHYYEQYFGPGTRLTVT.

The chain combines TRBV6-5 with TRBJ1-2, with D tentatively TRBD1 (6 bases). Germline lookup yields CDR1 MNHEY and CDR2 SVGAGI. The CDR3 loop spans 13 amino acids. CDR3 in DNA: TGTACCACCCTAGACAGGTCGGCCTATGGCTACACCTTC. Translation gives CTTLDRSAYGYTF.

In DNA form, the CDR3 reads TGTGCCAGCAGCGGGTTTGTCGGAGGGGAGCAGTACTTC. Its protein product is CASSGFVGGEQYF. The chain recombines TRBV5-6 with TRBJ2-7, with a tentative D call TRBD2 (6 bases). The CDR3 is 13 residues long. Germline assignment: CDR1 SGHDT and CDR2 YYEEEE. V lost 4 bases and J 7 bases, leaving 15 bases between the germline ends.

The chain has TRBV5-1 and TRBJ2-3; D call uncertain. Trimming removed 5 bases from V and 2 bases from J, with 9 bases in between. Germline loops: CDR1 SGHRS, CDR2 YFSETQ. The CDR3 runs to 13 residues. As DNA, the CDR3 is TGCGCCAGCAGTCGTCTACTCACAGATACGCAGTATTTT. It translates to CASSRLLTDTQYF. Complete variable domain (other parts from reference TRBV5-1 and TRBJ2-3): KAGVTQTPRYLIKTRGQQVTLSCSPISGHRSVSWYQQTPGQGLQFLFEYFSETQRNKGNFPGRFSGRQFSNSRSEMNVSTLELGDSALYLCASSRLLTDTQYFGPGTRLTVL.

The chain uses TRBV11-3 and TRBJ1-6; D is perhaps TRBD1 (5 bases). This CDR3 region has 14 residues. Trimming left V 6 bases short and J 9 bases short, with 15 bases between. Germline CDR1 and CDR2: SGHNT and YENEEA. The CDR3 nucleotides read TGTGCCAGCAGTTTGACAGCTTTAGGTTCACCCCTCCACTTT. Translation gives CASSLTALGSPLHF.

The V call is TRBV27, the J call TRBJ1-6; D may be TRBD1 (6 bases). CDR1 is MNHEY, CDR2 SMNVEV, per germline (reference sequence). This CDR3 spans 17 amino acids. V dropped 4 bases and J dropped 7 bases, with 20 bases sitting between them. The DNA for the CDR3 is TGTGCCAGCAGTTCACCCATTGCCGGGACATCGAATTCACCCCTCCACTTT. Amino acids: CASSSPIAGTSNSPLHF.

The rearrangement links TRBV7-6 to TRBJ2-2; a weak D match, TRBD1 (5 bases). The CDR3 runs to 14 residues. Deletions cut 0 bases from V and 11 bases from J, with 13 bases between. Germline CDR1 and CDR2: SGHVS and FNYEAQ. DNA for the CDR3: TGTGCCAGCAGCTTAGCGCCAGGGTCAAATGAGCTGTTTTTT. Its protein is CASSLAPGSNELFF.

This chain connects TRBV5-1 to TRBJ2-1; 9 nucleotides line up with TRBD2. The CDR3 is 16 residues long. V lost 4 bases, J lost 10 bases, and 15 bases stayed unmatched. Germline V lookup: CDR1 SGHRS, CDR2 YFSETQ. The CDR3 nucleotides read TGCGCCAGCAGCATTGGTGGGGCTAGCGGGGAAGGCGAGCAGTTCTTC. This gives the protein CASSIGGASGEGEQFF. Combining the CDR3 with reference TRBV5-1 and TRBJ2-1 gives the whole variable domain KAGVTQTPRYLIKTRGQQVTLSCSPISGHRSVSWYQQTPGQGLQFLFEYFSETQRNKGNFPGRFSGRQFSNSRSEMNVSTLELGDSALYLCASSIGGASGEGEQFFGPGTRLTVL.

This chain uses TRBV6-5 with TRBJ1-3; no reliable D call. The V gene lost 2 bases and the J gene lost 7 bases, with 9 bases spanning the gap. Germline V gives CDR1 MNHEY, CDR2 SVGAGI. This CDR3 contains 13 residues. The CDR3, as DNA: TGTGCCAGCAGTTACGGCGGGGAGAACACCATATATTTT. Amino acid sequence: CASSYGGENTIYF.

The gene calls are TRBV5-5 and TRBJ2-5, with D unclear. The germline V and J ends were trimmed by 4 bases and 5 bases, with 12 bases remaining between them. This CDR3 is 13 amino acids long. CDR1 is SGHKS, CDR2 YYEKEE, per germline (reference sequence). CDR3 in DNA: TGTGCCAGCAGCAAATACTATGGCGAGACCCAGTACTTC. It codes for CASSKYYGETQYF.

This chain uses TRBV5-1 with TRBJ1-1; 9 positions match TRBD1. The V gene end was trimmed by 0 bases and the J gene end by 0 bases; junction bases not matched to a gene: 3. CDR1 and CDR2 from the germline V gene are SGHRS and YFSETQ. The CDR3 covers 16 residues. CDR3 in DNA: TGCGCCAGCAGCTTGGCCGGACAGGGGTTGAACACTGAAGCTTTCTTT. Its protein product is CASSLAGQGLNTEAFF.